This entry describes one TCR beta chain. This record comes from a study of blood T cell repertoires in COVID-19. For the study at large: Some COVID-19 samples were acute and others convalescent; all came from the United States, Italy and Spain.

Participant reports of clinical history set cohort assignment. The authors' processing: Quantification of nucleated cells was approximated via reference gene primer amplification. The data were produced by immunoSEQ multiplex PCR, yet TCRdb's version contains in-frame clones alone and is incomplete. V and J calls plus clone size are reproduced from that table; the DNA served to infer D and trimming. The profile shows tens of thousands of clones, 86% of them singletons. CDR3 length equals 15 residues. Looked up from germline, CDR1 is MNHEY and CDR2 is SVGAGI. V dropped 5 bases and J dropped 3; count of bases not matched to a gene: 7.

The receptor comes from a woman aged 45-59 years who had recovered from COVID-19. Sequenced: PBMCs or T cells enriched from blood (not recorded which). This rearrangement joins TRBV6-5 to TRBJ2-5, with TRBD2 matching 9 bases. The CDR3 nucleotides are TGTGCCAGCAGTCGTGGGGCTAGCGGGGAAGAGACCCAGTACTTC. Translated: CASSRGASGEETQYF.